What follows describes a single T cell receptor beta chain. Original analysis: Estimates of nucleated cell counts were drawn from the amplification of reference gene primers. Clones were sequenced by immunoSEQ multiplex PCR, and TCRdb holds only the in-frame ones, with some missing. That table furnishes V, J and clone size, whereas the DNA furnished D and trimming. The sample carries some 130,000 clones, roughly 85% recorded once. The data were taken from a study of blood T cell repertoires in COVID-19. Whole-study context: Samples came from the United States, Italy and Spain, spanning acute and convalescent COVID-19. Sources were T cells, B-cell-depleted T cells, or PBMCs; the material itself was cDNA or gDNA.

The germline gives CDR1 SGHVS, CDR2 FQNEAQ. Unmatched junction bases numbered 6, after V lost 5 bases and J lost 2 bases. The CDR3 spans 16 residues. V and J are TRBV7-8 and TRBJ2-5, with 12 nucleotides matching TRBD1. This TCR came from a man in his fifties or sixties with acute or convalescent COVID-19. Sequencing input: peripheral blood. DNA of the CDR3: TGTGCCAGCAGCGCTGGGACAGGGGGCAGGCAAGAGACCCAGTACTTC. The encoded protein is CASSAGTGGRQETQYF.